One sample yielded the 27 T cell receptor beta chains listed below, sequenced in a study of blood T cell repertoires in COVID-19. Using immunoSEQ multiplex PCR, the repertoire was profiled, and TCRdb retains in-frame clones only, with some absent. The profile shows under 200,000 clones, around four fifths of them singletons. The material sequenced was peripheral blood. These receptors came from a woman aged 70 to 79 who had recovered from COVID-19.

This sequence joins TRBV2 and TRBJ1-4; D is ambiguous. Between the trimmed V and J ends, which lost 6 bases and 7 bases, there was a span of 15 bases. Germline values: CDR1 SNHLY, CDR2 FYNNEI. CDR3 length: 14 amino acids. The CDR3 sequence: CASREDWAFEKLFF. The CDR3 region has the DNA TGTGCCAGCAGGGAGGACTGGGCATTTGAAAAACTGTTTTTT.

The gene calls are TRBV7-9 and TRBJ1-1; D unclear. CDR1 and CDR2 from the germline V gene are SEHNR and FQNEAQ (reference sequence). With 8 bases removed from V and 5 bases from J, the gap between germline ends came to 12 bases. The CDR3 sequence is 12 residues long. This chain's CDR3 is CASGPGGTEAFF. For the CDR3, the DNA is TGTGCCAGCGGACCGGGCGGGACTGAAGCTTTCTTT.

This clone was seen only a few times. CDR3 in DNA: TGTGCCAGCAGCCCAGGGGGCGCGAACACCGGGGAGCTGTTTTTT. This codes for CASSPGGANTGELFF. The rearrangement links TRBV4-2 to TRBJ2-2, with 8 bases matching TRBD1. CDR1 LGHNA and CDR2 YNFKEQ come from the germline V gene. V dropped 4 bases and J dropped 0; count of bases not matched to a gene: 1. The length of the CDR3 is 15 residues.

This chain uses TRBV5-1 with TRBJ2-7, with TRBD1 identical over 8 bases. The CDR3 length is 15 residues. Germline lookup yields CDR1 SGHRS and CDR2 YFSETQ. V lost 0 bases and J lost 5; bases outside the gene matches: 7. This CDR3 reads CASSLGDRGRNEQYF. In DNA, the CDR3 is TGCGCCAGCAGCTTGGGTGACAGGGGTAGAAACGAGCAGTACTTC.

The chain carries TRBV29-1 and TRBJ1-2; D perhaps matches TRBD1 (6 bases). Trimming removed 3 bases at V and 8 bases at J, with 13 bases between. The V gene's germline CDR1 is SQVTM and CDR2 ANQGSEA. This CDR3 has 12 residues. The CDR3: CSVEGGPGGYTF. In nucleotides, the CDR3 is TGCAGCGTTGAGGGGGGGCCCGGGGGCTACACCTTC.

The CDR3 DNA is TGTGCCACCAGCCCGAGACAGGGGGCATTGGGCTACACCTTC. Its protein is CATSPRQGALGYTF. This sequence joins TRBV15 and TRBJ1-2, with TRBD1 identical over 10 bases. Germline V lookup: CDR1 LNHNV, CDR2 YYDKDF (reference sequence). V shed 5 bases and J 8 bases; nucleotides not matched to a gene: 8. The CDR3 runs 14 residues. Full variable domain (rest looked up from reference TRBV15 and TRBJ1-2): DAMVIQNPRYQVTQFGKPVTLSCSQTLNHNVMYWYQQKSSQAPKLLFHYYDKDFNNEADTPDNFQSRRPNTSFCFLDIRSPGLGDTAMYLCATSPRQGALGYTFGSGTRLTVV.

In this sample, this clone turned up a few times. The chain employs TRBV19 and TRBJ2-2; 10 nucleotides match TRBD1. V lost 6 bases to trimming and J lost 3 bases; unmatched junction nucleotides: 13. The CDR3 consists of 18 residues. Germline lookup yields CDR1 LNHDA and CDR2 SQIVND (reference sequence). CDR3 in DNA: TGTGCCAGTAGAACCCGGGACAGGGGCCTGGGGGACACCGGGGAGCTGTTTTTT. Translating gives CASRTRDRGLGDTGELFF.

The chain recombines TRBV7-9 with TRBJ2-2, with TRBD2 identical over 7 bases. The CDR3 runs to 15 residues. Germline V gives CDR1 SEHNR, CDR2 FQNEAQ (reference sequence). The V gene end was trimmed by 5 bases and the J gene end by 1 base; junction bases not matched to a gene: 4. This CDR3 reads CASSPWGGNTGELFF. CDR3 DNA: TGTGCCAGCAGCCCATGGGGGGGGAACACCGGGGAGCTGTTTTTT.

The chain has TRBV7-9 and TRBJ1-6; a weak D match, TRBD1 (6 bases). Germline assignment: CDR1 SEHNR and CDR2 FQNEAQ (reference sequence). V shed 1 base and J shed 6 bases, with 13 bases lying between them. The CDR3 spans 16 residues. The CDR3: CASSLGAGVSNSPLHF. The CDR3 nucleotides read TGTGCCAGCAGCTTAGGGGCAGGGGTTTCTAATTCACCCCTCCACTTT. Combining the CDR3 with reference TRBV7-9 and TRBJ1-6 gives the whole variable domain DTGVSQNPRHKITKRGQNVTFRCDPISEHNRLYWYRQTLGQGPEFLTYFQNEAQLEKSRLLSDRFSAERPKGSFSTLEIQRTEQGDSAMYLCASSLGAGVSNSPLHFGNGTRLTVT.

V usage is TRBV15 and J usage is TRBJ1-5; D is unclear. The germline V gene has CDR1 LNHNV and CDR2 YYDKDF (reference sequence). The CDR3 has 14 residues. V was clipped by 5 bases and J by 5 bases, with 13 bases between them. CDR3 coding DNA: TGTGCCACCAGCCAGAGGAGCAGCTATCAGCCCCAGCATTTT. It codes for CATSQRSSYQPQHF.

This chain uses TRBV11-2 with TRBJ2-7; 8 bases match TRBD1. Germline CDR1 is SGHAT and CDR2 is FQNNGV. The CDR3 contains 14 residues. Germline trimming cut 7 bases from V and 0 bases from J; bases unmatched to any gene: 5. The CDR3 reads CASTEDRDSYEQYF. The CDR3 DNA reads TGTGCCAGCACCGAGGACAGGGACTCCTACGAGCAGTACTTC.

V and J are TRBV3-1 (or the pseudogene TRBV3-2) and TRBJ1-1; possibly TRBD1 for D (5 bases). Trimming stripped 4 bases from V and 6 bases from J, with 15 bases between. Germline V CDR1 and CDR2: LGHDT, YNNKEL (reference sequence). The CDR3 consists of 14 residues. For the CDR3, the DNA is TGTGCCAGCAGCCCCCGGGCCGCGGGACCTGAAGCTTTCTTT. Translating it yields CASSPRAAGPEAFF.

There are a few counts of this clone. The V gene is TRBV28, the J gene TRBJ1-5, with TRBD1 as a possible D gene (5 bases). Germline CDR1 is MDHEN and CDR2 is SYDVKM. There are 18 residues in the CDR3. The V and J ends lost 2 bases and 1 base respectively, with 18 bases between them. CDR3: CASSLLAGIIESNQPQHF. CDR3 DNA: TGTGCCAGCAGTTTACTGGCAGGGATCATAGAGAGCAATCAGCCCCAGCATTTT.

This clone was counted once. This chain links TRBV5-1 with TRBJ1-2, with D perhaps TRBD1 (5 bases). V lost 4 bases and J 9 bases, leaving 16 bases between the germline ends. In germline, CDR1 is SGHRS, CDR2 YFSETQ. The CDR3 is 13 residues long. The CDR3 DNA reads as TGCGCCAGCAGCCCGGGGGAGGGCGTACGCTACACCTTC. This encodes CASSPGEGVRYTF.

This clone was seen only once. The genes are TRBV7-9 and TRBJ2-7; 12 nucleotides match TRBD2. The V gene's germline CDR1 is SEHNR and CDR2 FQNEAQ (reference sequence). The CDR3 totals 16 residues. V was clipped by 5 bases and J by 5 bases; unmatched bases: 10. The CDR3 region has the DNA TGTGCCAGCAGCCCCCCCCTAGCGGGAGGGCGCCACGAGCAGTACTTC. Translation: CASSPPLAGGRHEQYF. Looking up the rest from reference TRBV7-9 and TRBJ2-7 gives the full variable domain: DTGVSQNPRHKITKRGQNVTFRCDPISEHNRLYWYRQTLGQGPEFLTYFQNEAQLEKSRLLSDRFSAERPKGSFSTLEIQRTEQGDSAMYLCASSPPLAGGRHEQYFGPGTRLTVT.

This chain uses TRBV6-1 with TRBJ1-1, with a weak D call TRBD1 (6 bases). Germline lookup yields CDR1 MNHNS and CDR2 SASEGT. Trimming left V 2 bases short and J 2 bases short, with 9 bases between. The CDR3 extends over 14 amino acids. The CDR3 region has the DNA TGTGCCAGCAGTGAATTCAGGGGTAACACTGAAGCTTTCTTT. It is translated as CASSEFRGNTEAFF.

The chain recombines TRBV7-3 with TRBJ2-2, with 7 bases fitting TRBD2. Germline-derived CDR1 and CDR2 are SGHTA and FQGTGA. V lost 5 bases, J lost 3 bases, and 6 bases stayed unmatched. This CDR3 is built from 15 residues. CDR3 residues: CASSPVGGDTGELFF. CDR3 coding DNA: TGTGCCAGCAGCCCGGTGGGGGGGGACACCGGGGAGCTGTTTTTT.

The chain employs TRBV19 and TRBJ2-7; 8 positions agree with TRBD2. Germline values: CDR1 LNHDA, CDR2 SQIVND (reference sequence). J gave up 2 bases and V 5 bases, and 2 bases lay outside the gene matches. This CDR3 region has 13 residues. The CDR3 here is CASSPGGAYEQYF. As DNA, the CDR3 is TGTGCCAGTAGTCCGGGGGGGGCCTACGAGCAGTACTTC.

This rearrangement joins TRBV10-3 to TRBJ2-1; D is perhaps TRBD2 (7 bases). Germline assignment: CDR1 ENHRY and CDR2 SYGVKD. V shed 2 bases and J shed 15 bases, with 29 bases lying between them. The length of the CDR3 is 17 residues. For the CDR3, the DNA is TGTGCCATCAGTGAGCCGCCAGGGGCGGGGGTTCGGTCCGACCTGTTCTTC. This codes for CAISEPPGAGVRSDLFF.

V and J are TRBV28 and TRBJ2-7, with 9 bases that match TRBD2. CDR3 length: 14 amino acids. Trimming took 2 bases from V and 6 from J; bases not matched to a gene: 5. The germline gives CDR1 MDHEN, CDR2 SYDVKM. For the CDR3, the DNA is TGTGCCAGCAGTTTACCTAGCGGGATGGGCGAGCAGTACTTC. Translated, it gives CASSLPSGMGEQYF.

This clone was detected a few times. This rearrangement joins TRBV7-9 to TRBJ1-3; D unclear. Germline assignment: CDR1 SEHNR and CDR2 FQNEAQ (reference sequence). This CDR3 comprises 14 residues. Between the trimmed V and J ends, which lost 1 base and 4 bases, there was a span of 8 bases. CDR3 DNA sequence: TGTGCCAGCAGCTTAGGCGGGAGAGGAAACACCATATATTTT. This codes for CASSLGGRGNTIYF. Variable domain in full (rest from reference TRBV7-9 and TRBJ1-3): DTGVSQNPRHKITKRGQNVTFRCDPISEHNRLYWYRQTLGQGPEFLTYFQNEAQLEKSRLLSDRFSAERPKGSFSTLEIQRTEQGDSAMYLCASSLGGRGNTIYFGEGSWLTVV.

The chain is built from TRBV6-5 and TRBJ1-1; possible D gene TRBD1, 5 bases. From germline, CDR1 is MNHEY and CDR2 SVGAGI. Trimming took off 1 base at V and 5 bases at J, with 14 bases between the two ends. This CDR3 contains 15 residues. As DNA, the CDR3 is TGTGCCAGCAGTTACTGGGAGGGGAGTGGGACTGAAGCTTTCTTT. Translating it yields CASSYWEGSGTEAFF.

The chain couples TRBV15 to TRBJ2-3; 8 bases align to TRBD2. V trimming: 5 bases; J trimming: 4 bases; junction bases outside the gene matches: 8. This CDR3 spans 15 amino acids. Looked up from germline, CDR1 is LNHNV and CDR2 is YYDKDF (reference sequence). DNA for the CDR3: TGTGCCACCAGCCCTAGGGCGGGGGGCGCAGATACGCAGTATTTT. Protein: CATSPRAGGADTQYF.

In this sample, this clone turned up a few times. The chain carries TRBV30 and TRBJ1-1, with D perhaps matching TRBD1 (6 bases). The CDR3 totals 13 residues. The germline V and J ends were trimmed by 2 bases and 4 bases, with 11 bases remaining between them. Germline V lookup: CDR1 GTSNPN, CDR2 SVGIG (reference sequence). In DNA form, the CDR3 reads TGTGCCTGGAGTTACAGGGCCAGCACTGAAGCTTTCTTT. Its protein product is CAWSYRASTEAFF.

This clone was seen a few times. This chain links TRBV5-1 with TRBJ2-2, with D tentatively TRBD2 (5 bases). In germline, CDR1 is SGHRS, CDR2 YFSETQ. Deletions cut 4 bases from V and 3 bases from J, with 13 bases between. This CDR3 spans 15 amino acids. The CDR3 nucleotides read TGCGCCAGCAGCCCCGGGGTAGGTGACACCGGGGAGCTGTTTTTT. Amino acids: CASSPGVGDTGELFF.

This sequence joins TRBV24-1 and TRBJ2-3, with D hard to call. Per germline, CDR1 KGHDR and CDR2 SFDVKD. The CDR3 spans 12 residues. V lost 1 base, J lost 5 bases, and 3 bases lay in between. The CDR3 loop reads CATSDFGDTQYF. The CDR3 nucleotides read TGTGCCACCAGTGATTTCGGAGATACGCAGTATTTT.

The rearrangement uses TRBV19 and TRBJ2-6; 7 bases match TRBD1. In germline, CDR1 is LNHDA, CDR2 SQIVND (reference sequence). Germline trimming cut 10 bases from V and 1 base from J; bases unmatched to any gene: 7. This CDR3 has 15 amino acids. CDR3 loop: CATEGARSGANVLTF. The CDR3 DNA sequence: TGTGCCACCGAGGGGGCTAGGTCTGGGGCCAACGTCCTGACTTTC. Filled out from reference TRBV19 and TRBJ2-6, the complete variable domain reads DGGITQSPKYLFRKEGQNVTLSCEQNLNHDAMYWYRQDPGQGLRLIYYSQIVNDFQKGDIAEGYSVSREKKESFPLTVTSAQKNPTAFYLCATEGARSGANVLTFGAGSRLTVL.